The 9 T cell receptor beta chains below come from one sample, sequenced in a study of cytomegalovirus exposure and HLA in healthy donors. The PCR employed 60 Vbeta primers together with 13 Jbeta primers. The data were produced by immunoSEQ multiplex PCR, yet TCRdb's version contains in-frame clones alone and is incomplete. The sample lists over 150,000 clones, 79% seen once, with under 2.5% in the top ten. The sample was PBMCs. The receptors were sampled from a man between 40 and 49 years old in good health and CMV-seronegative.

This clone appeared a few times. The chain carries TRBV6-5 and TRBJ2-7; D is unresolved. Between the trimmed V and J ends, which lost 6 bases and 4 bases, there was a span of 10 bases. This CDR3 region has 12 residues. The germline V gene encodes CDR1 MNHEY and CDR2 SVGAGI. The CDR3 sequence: CASRDLGYEQYF. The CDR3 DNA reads TGTGCCAGCAGAGACTTGGGTTACGAGCAGTACTTC.

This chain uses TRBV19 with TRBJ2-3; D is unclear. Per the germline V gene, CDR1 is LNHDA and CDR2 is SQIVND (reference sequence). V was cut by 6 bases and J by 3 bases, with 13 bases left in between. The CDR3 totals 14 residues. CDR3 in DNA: TGTGCCAGTAGCTACTCAACCGGGACAGATACGCAGTATTTT. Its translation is CASSYSTGTDTQYF.

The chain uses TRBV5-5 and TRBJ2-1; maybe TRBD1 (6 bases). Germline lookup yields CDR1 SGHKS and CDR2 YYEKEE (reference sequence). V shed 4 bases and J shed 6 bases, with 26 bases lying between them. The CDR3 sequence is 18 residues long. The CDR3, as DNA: TGTGCCAGCAGCCCTAATAGCCAGCGGACCCTCAGGGGCAATGAGCAGTTCTTC. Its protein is CASSPNSQRTLRGNEQFF. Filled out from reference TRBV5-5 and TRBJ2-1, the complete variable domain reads DAGVTQSPTHLIKTRGQQVTLRCSPISGHKSVSWYQQVLGQGPQFIFQYYEKEERGRGNFPDRFSARQFPNYSSELNVNALLLGDSALYLCASSPNSQRTLRGNEQFFGPGTRLTVL.

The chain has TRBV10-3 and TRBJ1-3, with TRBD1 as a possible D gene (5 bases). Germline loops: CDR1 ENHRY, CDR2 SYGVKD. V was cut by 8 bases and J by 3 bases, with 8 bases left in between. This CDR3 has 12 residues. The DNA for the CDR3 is TGTGCCATCCGGGGGGTTGGAAACACCATATATTTT. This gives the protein CAIRGVGNTIYF.

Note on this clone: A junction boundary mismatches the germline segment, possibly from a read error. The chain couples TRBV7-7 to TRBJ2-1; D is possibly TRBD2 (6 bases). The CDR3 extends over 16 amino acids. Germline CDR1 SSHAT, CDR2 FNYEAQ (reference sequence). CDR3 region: CASSPGTGDPHNEQFF. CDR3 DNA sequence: TGTGCTAGCAGCCCAGGGACGGGAGATCCCCACAATGAGCAGTTCTTC.

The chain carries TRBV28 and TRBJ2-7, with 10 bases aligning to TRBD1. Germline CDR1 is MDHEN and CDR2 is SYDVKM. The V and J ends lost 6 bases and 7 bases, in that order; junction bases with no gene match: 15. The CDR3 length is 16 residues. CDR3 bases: TGTGCCAGCAGCCTCTTAGGGACAGGGGAAGGAGGGGAGCAGTACTTC. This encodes CASSLLGTGEGGEQYF.

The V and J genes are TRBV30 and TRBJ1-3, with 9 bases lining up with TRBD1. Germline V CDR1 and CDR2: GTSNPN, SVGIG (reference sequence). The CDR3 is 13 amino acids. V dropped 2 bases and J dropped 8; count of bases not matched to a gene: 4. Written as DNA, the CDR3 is TGTGCCTGGAGTTCAGACAGGGGGGACACCATATATTTT. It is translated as CAWSSDRGDTIYF.

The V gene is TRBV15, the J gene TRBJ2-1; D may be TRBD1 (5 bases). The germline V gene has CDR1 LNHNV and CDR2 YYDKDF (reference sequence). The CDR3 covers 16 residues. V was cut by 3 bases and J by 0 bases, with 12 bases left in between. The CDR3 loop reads CATSRGWGGSYNEQFF. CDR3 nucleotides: TGTGCCACCAGCAGGGGCTGGGGCGGCTCCTACAATGAGCAGTTCTTC.

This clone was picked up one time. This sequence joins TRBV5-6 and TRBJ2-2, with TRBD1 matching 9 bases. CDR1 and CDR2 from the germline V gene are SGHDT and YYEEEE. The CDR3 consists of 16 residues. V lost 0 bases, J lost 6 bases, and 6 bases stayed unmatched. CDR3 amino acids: CASSLAGDRASGELFF. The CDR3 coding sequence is TGTGCCAGCAGCTTGGCCGGGGACAGGGCGTCCGGGGAGCTGTTTTTT.